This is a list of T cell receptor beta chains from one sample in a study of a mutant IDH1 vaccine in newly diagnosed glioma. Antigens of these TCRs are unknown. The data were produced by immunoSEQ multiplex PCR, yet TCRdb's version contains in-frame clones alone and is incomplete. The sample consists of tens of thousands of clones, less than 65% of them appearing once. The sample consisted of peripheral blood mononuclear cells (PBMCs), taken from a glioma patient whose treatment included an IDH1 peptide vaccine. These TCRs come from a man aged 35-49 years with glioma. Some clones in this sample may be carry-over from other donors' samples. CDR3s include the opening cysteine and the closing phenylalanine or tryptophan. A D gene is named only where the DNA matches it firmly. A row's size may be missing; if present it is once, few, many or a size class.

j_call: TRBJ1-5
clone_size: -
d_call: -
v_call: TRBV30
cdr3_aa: CAWTSTGNQPQHF
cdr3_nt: TGTGCCTGGACGTCGACAGGCAATCAGCCCCAGCATTTT

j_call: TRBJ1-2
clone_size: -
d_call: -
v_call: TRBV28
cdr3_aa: CASSRELTGYGYTF
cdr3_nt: TGTGCCAGCAGCCGGGAGTTAACGGGCTATGGCTACACCTTC

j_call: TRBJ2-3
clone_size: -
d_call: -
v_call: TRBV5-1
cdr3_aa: CASSLSLPDTQYF
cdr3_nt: TGCGCCAGCAGCTTGTCTCTCCCAGATACGCAGTATTTT

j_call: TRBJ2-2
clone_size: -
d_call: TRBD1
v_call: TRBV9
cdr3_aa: CASSVARQGIFTGELFF
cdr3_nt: TGTGCCAGCAGCGTAGCGAGACAGGGGATTTTCACCGGGGAGCTGTTTTTT

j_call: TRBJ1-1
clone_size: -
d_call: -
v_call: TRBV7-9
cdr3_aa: CASSPTGNMNTEAFF
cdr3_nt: TGTGCCAGCAGCCCCACAGGGAACATGAACACTGAAGCTTTCTTT

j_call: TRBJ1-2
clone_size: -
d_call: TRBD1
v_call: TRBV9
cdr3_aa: CASSAQGVPYGYTF
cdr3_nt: TGTGCCAGCAGCGCCCAGGGGGTCCCCTATGGCTACACCTTC

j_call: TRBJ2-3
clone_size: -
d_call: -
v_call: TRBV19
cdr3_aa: CASSGGQFAGTDTQYF
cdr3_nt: TGTGCCAGTAGCGGGGGGCAGTTTGCGGGCACAGATACGCAGTATTTT

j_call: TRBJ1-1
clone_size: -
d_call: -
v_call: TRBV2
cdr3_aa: CASKTELNTEAFF
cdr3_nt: TGTGCCAGCAAGACAGAATTGAACACTGAAGCTTTCTTT

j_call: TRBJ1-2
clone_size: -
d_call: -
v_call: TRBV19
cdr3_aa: CASNRRGPGGYTF
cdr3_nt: TGTGCCAGTAATCGGAGAGGGCCAGGAGGCTACACCTTC

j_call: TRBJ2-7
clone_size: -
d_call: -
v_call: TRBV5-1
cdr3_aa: CASSSDNTDYEQYF
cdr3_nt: TGCGCCAGCAGCTCGGACAACACGGATTACGAGCAGTACTTC

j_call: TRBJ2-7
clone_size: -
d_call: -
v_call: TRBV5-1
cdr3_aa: CASSSTGTGVREQYF
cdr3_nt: TGCGCCAGCAGCTCGACCGGGACCGGGGTTAGAGAGCAGTACTTC

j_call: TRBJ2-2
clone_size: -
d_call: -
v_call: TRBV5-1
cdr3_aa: CASSLEGGIDTGELFF
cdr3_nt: TGCGCCAGCAGCTTGGAGGGGGGCATAGACACCGGGGAGCTGTTTTTT

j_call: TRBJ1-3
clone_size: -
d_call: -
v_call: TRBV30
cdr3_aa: CAWSMMRWDSGNTIYF
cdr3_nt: TGTGCCTGGAGCATGATGAGGTGGGACTCCGGAAACACCATATATTTT

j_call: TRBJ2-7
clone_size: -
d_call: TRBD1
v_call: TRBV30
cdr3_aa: CATKDREYEQYF
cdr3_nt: TGTGCCACGAAAGACAGGGAATACGAGCAGTACTTC

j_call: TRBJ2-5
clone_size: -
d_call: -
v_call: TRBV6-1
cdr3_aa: CASSRNWGETQYF
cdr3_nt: TGTGCCAGCAGCCGGAACTGGGGGGAGACCCAGTACTTC

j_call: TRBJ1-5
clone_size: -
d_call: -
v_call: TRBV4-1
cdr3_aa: CASSLATGYQPQHF
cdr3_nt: TGCGCCAGCAGTCTTGCGACAGGCTATCAGCCCCAGCATTTT

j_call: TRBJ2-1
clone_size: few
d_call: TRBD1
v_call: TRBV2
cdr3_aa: CASSRDRGRAYNEQFF
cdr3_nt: TGTGCCAGCAGTCGAGACAGGGGTAGGGCCTACAATGAGCAGTTCTTC

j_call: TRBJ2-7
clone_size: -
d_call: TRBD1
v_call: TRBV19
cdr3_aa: CASSMGQGGGYEQYF
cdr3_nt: TGTGCCAGTAGTATGGGACAGGGAGGAGGCTACGAGCAGTACTTC

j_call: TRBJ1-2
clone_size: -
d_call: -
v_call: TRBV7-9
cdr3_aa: CASSLMNRGRGYTF
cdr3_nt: TGTGCCAGCAGCTTAATGAACCGGGGACGTGGCTACACCTTC

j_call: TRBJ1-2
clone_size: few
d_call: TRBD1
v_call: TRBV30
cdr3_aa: CAWTTQGIRGYTF
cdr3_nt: TGTGCCTGGACCACACAGGGGATTCGTGGCTACACCTTC

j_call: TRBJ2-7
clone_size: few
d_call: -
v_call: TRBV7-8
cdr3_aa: CASSNRRTDPYEQYF
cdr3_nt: TGTGCCAGCAGCAACCGACGGACGGATCCCTACGAGCAGTACTTC

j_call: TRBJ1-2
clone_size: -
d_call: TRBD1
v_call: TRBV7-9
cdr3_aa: CASSEIRQGTNYGYTF
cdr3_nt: TGTGCCAGCAGCGAAATTAGACAGGGGACCAACTATGGCTACACCTTC

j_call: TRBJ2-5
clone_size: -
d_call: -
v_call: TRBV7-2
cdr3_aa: CASSRGDMGTQYF
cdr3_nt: TGTGCCAGCAGCCGAGGTGATATGGGGACCCAGTACTTC

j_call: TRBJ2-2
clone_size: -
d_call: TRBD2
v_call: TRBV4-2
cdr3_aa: CASSQASLAVVTGELFF
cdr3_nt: TGTGCCAGCAGCCAAGCATCCCTAGCGGTAGTAACCGGGGAGCTGTTTTTT

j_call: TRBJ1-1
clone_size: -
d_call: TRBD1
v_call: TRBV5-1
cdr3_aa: CASSLTGANTEAFF
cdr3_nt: TGCGCCAGCAGCTTGACAGGGGCGAACACTGAAGCTTTCTTT

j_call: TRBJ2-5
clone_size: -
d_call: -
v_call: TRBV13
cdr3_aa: CASGEGLETQYF
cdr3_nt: TGTGCCAGCGGAGAGGGTTTAGAGACCCAGTACTTC

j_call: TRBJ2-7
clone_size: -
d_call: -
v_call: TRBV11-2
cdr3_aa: CASSLTRVTNEQYF
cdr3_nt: TGTGCCAGCAGCTTAACCAGGGTAACGAACGAGCAGTACTTC